This T cell receptor beta chain was documented in a study of T cell repertoires in cytomegalovirus infection. Study in general: Public TCR beta signatures marked donors with CMV infection and the matching HLA. Study observations and caveats: Accumulated public TCR beta family frequency recognized individuals carrying CMV together with the relevant HLA. The study found HLA-C-restricted CMV-specific TCR beta clonotypes dominating the ex vivo response.

TCRdb reprocessed the reads via MiXCR and lists one record per CDR3 protein. Of a few hundred thousand distinct CDR3 sequences in the sample, more than 8% were seen once. The CDR3 is made up of 18 amino acids. Germline CDR1 reads SGHTA; CDR2 reads FQGTGA. The ends lost 4 bases at V and 3 bases at J; junction bases unmatched: 9. This clonotype has only a few counts. No antigen is known for it. This chain links TRBV7-3 with TRBJ2-3; 14 positions match TRBD2. Sequencing was carried out using PBMCs. The clonotype originates from a human donor in good health (CMV status not recorded). Some clones in this sample may be carry-over from other donors' samples. CDR3 bases: TGTGCCAGCAGCTCCAGCCCGGGACTAGCGGGGGTGACAGATACGCAGTATTTT. Amino acid sequence: CASSSSPGLAGVTDTQYF.